Presented here are 26 T cell receptor beta chains from one specimen sequenced in a study of shared clonotypes between healthy human individuals. Positively selected for CCR7, the CD45RO-negative cells used as naive CD8 cells excluded terminally differentiated effector memory CD45RA+ cells. The repertoire was sequenced with immunoSEQ multiplex PCR; TCRdb's copy has only in-frame clones and lacks some. Among hundreds of thousands of clones listed, about 91% were seen once. Input material: naive CD8+ T cells sorted from blood. Source of these receptors: a man aged 30-40 years in good health.

The table lists this clone with a count of one. This sequence joins TRBV19 and TRBJ2-7, with TRBD1 matching over 9 bases. CDR3 length equals 14 residues. Germline assignment: CDR1 LNHDA and CDR2 SQIVND (reference sequence). V was clipped by 5 bases and J by 7 bases; unmatched bases: 9. Here the CDR3 reads CASSLTGGQGEQYF. CDR3 nucleotide sequence: TGTGCCAGTAGTTTGACAGGGGGTCAAGGGGAGCAGTACTTC.

V and J are TRBV14 and TRBJ2-3; a weak D match, TRBD2 (5 bases). Germline V gene sequence: CDR1 SGHDN, CDR2 FVKESK. The V end lost 5 bases, the J end lost 6 bases, and 12 bases lay between the germline ends. The CDR3 has 13 amino acids. DNA for the CDR3: TGTGCCAGCAGCGACGGGGTCTGGGATACGCAGTATTTT. Protein product: CASSDGVWDTQYF.

The chain employs TRBV19 and TRBJ2-3, with 8 bases lining up with TRBD2. J was trimmed by 2 bases and V by 4 bases; bases with no gene match: 8. Germline V CDR1 and CDR2: LNHDA, SQIVND (reference sequence). CDR3 length equals 16 residues. The CDR3 spells CASSNFDSGTTDTQYF. CDR3 DNA: TGTGCCAGTAGTAATTTCGATAGCGGGACCACAGATACGCAGTATTTT.

This clone was seen just once. The chain carries TRBV7-6 and TRBJ2-3; 10 nucleotides align to TRBD2. CDR1 is SGHVS, CDR2 FNYEAQ, per germline. The CDR3 has 15 residues. Germline trimming cut 5 bases from V and 2 bases from J; bases unmatched to any gene: 4. The CDR3: CASSQAGGSTDTQYF. The CDR3 DNA reads as TGTGCCAGCAGCCAAGCGGGAGGGTCCACAGATACGCAGTATTTT. Supplemented by reference TRBV7-6 and TRBJ2-3, the full variable domain reads GAGVSQSPRYKVTKRGQDVALRCDPISGHVSLYWYRQALGQGPEFLTYFNYEAQQDKSGLPNDRFSAERPEGSISTLTIQRTEQRDSAMYRCASSQAGGSTDTQYFGPGTRLTVL.

The chain joins TRBV7-9 to TRBJ2-3, with 11 bases aligning to TRBD2. Per the germline V gene, CDR1 is SEHNR and CDR2 is FQNEAQ (reference sequence). With 4 bases clipped from V and 2 bases from J, the junction kept 5 bases outside the gene matches. This CDR3 region has 16 residues. The CDR3 loop is CASSSRTSGYTDTQYF. CDR3 DNA: TGTGCCAGCAGCTCTCGGACTAGCGGGTACACAGATACGCAGTATTTT.

The rearrangement links TRBV7-9 to TRBJ2-5; D call uncertain. This CDR3 comprises 15 residues. CDR1 is SEHNR, CDR2 FQNEAQ, per germline (reference sequence). Between the trimmed V and J ends, which lost 0 bases and 4 bases, there was a span of 12 bases. Here the CDR3 reads CASSLAAAETETQYF. Written as DNA, the CDR3 is TGTGCCAGCAGCTTAGCGGCGGCAGAGACAGAGACCCAGTACTTC.

The chain couples TRBV7-8 to TRBJ1-4, with D tentatively TRBD1 (6 bases). The V end was cut by 2 bases, the J end by 5 bases, with 12 bases between. The CDR3 loop spans 15 amino acids. Germline V gene data show CDR1 as SGHVS and CDR2 as FQNEAQ. CDR3 residues: CASSLLSGVNEKLFF. The CDR3 bases are TGTGCCAGCAGCTTATTATCAGGGGTCAATGAAAAACTGTTTTTT.

The V call is TRBV27, the J call TRBJ2-1, with D perhaps matching TRBD2 (5 bases). Trimming took off 2 bases at V and 6 bases at J, with 17 bases between the two ends. CDR1 is MNHEY and CDR2 is SMNVEV in the germline V gene (reference sequence). The CDR3 runs to 16 residues. CDR3 coding DNA: TGTGCCAGCAGTTTACTAAGCCCCCACGGAGGCAATGAGCAGTTCTTC. It translates to CASSLLSPHGGNEQFF.

The V call is TRBV30, the J call TRBJ2-1; no firm D call. The V and J ends lost 1 base and 0 bases respectively, with 10 bases between them. This CDR3 contains 15 residues. Germline values: CDR1 GTSNPN, CDR2 SVGIG (reference sequence). The CDR3 is CAWSDGGSSYNEQFF. CDR3 sequence (DNA): TGTGCCTGGAGTGACGGCGGTAGCTCCTACAATGAGCAGTTCTTC.

This sequence joins TRBV6-6 and TRBJ1-5; D might be TRBD1 (5 bases). V lost 6 bases and J lost 4, with 16 bases in between. From germline, CDR1 is MNHNY and CDR2 SVGAGI (reference sequence). This CDR3 is 15 amino acids long. CDR3 loop: CASSHWGEGNQPQHF. DNA of the CDR3: TGTGCCAGCAGCCACTGGGGGGAAGGAAATCAGCCCCAGCATTTT.

As regards this clone: This same CDR3 is encoded by further DNA sequences in the sample. The chain uses TRBV4-1 and TRBJ2-1; D assignment may be TRBD1 or TRBD2 (5 bases each). The CDR3 sequence is 12 residues long. From germline, CDR1 is MGHRA and CDR2 YSYEKL. Trimming stripped 1 base from V and 9 bases from J, with 7 bases between. CDR3 in amino acids: CASSQGGIEQFF. The CDR3 coding sequence is TGCGCCAGCAGCCAAGGGGGGATTGAGCAGTTCTTC.

This rearrangement joins TRBV7-8 to TRBJ2-5, with 7 bases identical to TRBD1. The CDR3 totals 20 residues. Germline V CDR1 and CDR2: SGHVS, FQNEAQ. J lost 0 bases, V lost 1 base, and 17 bases had no gene match. CDR3 residues: CASSLESLGETGSNQETQYF. The CDR3 DNA reads as TGTGCCAGCAGCTTAGAGTCATTGGGGGAGACAGGGTCAAACCAAGAGACCCAGTACTTC.

The V call is TRBV11-2, the J call TRBJ2-7, with D unclear. Trimming pared 5 bases from V and 7 bases from J, leaving 12 bases between. The CDR3 contains 12 residues. The germline V gene encodes CDR1 SGHAT and CDR2 FQNNGV. CDR3 DNA: TGTGCCAGCAGCCCTCTTCGAAGGGAGCAGTACTTC. It specifies CASSPLRREQYF.

This clone was picked up a small number of times. The chain couples TRBV19 to TRBJ2-1; D unresolved. The germline V and J ends were trimmed by 10 bases and 0 bases, with 7 bases remaining between them. This CDR3 is 12 amino acids long. Looked up from germline, CDR1 is LNHDA and CDR2 is SQIVND (reference sequence). CDR3 bases: TGTGCCATTGGGGACTCCTACAATGAGCAGTTCTTC. Translation: CAIGDSYNEQFF. Full variable domain (remainder filled in from reference TRBV19 and TRBJ2-1): DGGITQSPKYLFRKEGQNVTLSCEQNLNHDAMYWYRQDPGQGLRLIYYSQIVNDFQKGDIAEGYSVSREKKESFPLTVTSAQKNPTAFYLCAIGDSYNEQFFGPGTRLTVL.

The CDR3 DNA reads as TGCAGCGTCCGAGGGGGCGGCGGGAGGGGAGATACGCAGTATTTT. Amino acid sequence: CSVRGGGGRGDTQYF. The V call is TRBV29-1, the J call TRBJ2-3; 9 bases are a match to TRBD2. The germline V gene has CDR1 SQVTM and CDR2 ANQGSEA. The CDR3 extends over 15 amino acids. J was trimmed by 5 bases and V by 6 bases; bases with no gene match: 12.

The chain combines TRBV29-1 with TRBJ2-2, with unresolved D. This CDR3 region has 13 residues. Trimming took off 4 bases at V and 5 bases at J, with 11 bases between the two ends. Germline values: CDR1 SQVTM, CDR2 ANQGSEA. The chain's CDR3 is CSVVLGFTGELFF. The CDR3 nucleotides read TGCAGCGTTGTGCTCGGGTTTACCGGGGAGCTGTTTTTT.

V is TRBV11-2 and J is TRBJ2-7; 8 nucleotides align to TRBD1. CDR3 length: 14 amino acids. Germline V gives CDR1 SGHAT, CDR2 FQNNGV. V was pared by 1 base and J by 7 bases, with 6 bases of the junction left unmatched. The CDR3 sequence is CASSLGTGMWEQYF. The CDR3 DNA follows: TGTGCCAGCAGCTTAGGGACAGGGATGTGGGAGCAGTACTTC.

The genes are TRBV27 and TRBJ2-3, with TRBD2 matching over 10 bases. With 5 bases clipped from V and 0 bases from J, the junction kept 2 bases outside the gene matches. CDR3 size: 15 residues. Germline assignment: CDR1 MNHEY and CDR2 SMNVEV (reference sequence). CDR3 loop: CASSILAGSTDTQYF. In DNA form, the CDR3 reads TGTGCCAGCAGTATACTAGCGGGAAGCACAGATACGCAGTATTTT.

This sequence joins TRBV28 and TRBJ2-7, with 10 bases matching TRBD1. CDR3 length equals 14 residues. Per germline, CDR1 MDHEN and CDR2 SYDVKM. V lost 6 bases, J lost 6 bases, and 8 bases stayed unmatched. CDR3 nucleotides: TGTGCCAGCAGCGAGACAGGGGGCCCTTCCGAGCAGTACTTC. Amino acids: CASSETGGPSEQYF.

The chain has TRBV2 and TRBJ2-7, with D uncertain. The CDR3 totals 10 residues. Deletions cut 6 bases from V and 5 bases from J, with 5 bases between. Germline CDR1 is SNHLY and CDR2 is FYNNEI. The CDR3 DNA reads as TGTGCCAGCAGGGGGAACGAGCAGTACTTC. Encoded protein: CASRGNEQYF.

This clone has just a few counts. The chain is built from TRBV5-6 and TRBJ2-3; TRBD2 is a possible D gene (6 bases). This CDR3 is 15 amino acids long. Trimming pared 2 bases from V and 0 bases from J, leaving 10 bases between. The V gene's germline CDR1 is SGHDT and CDR2 YYEEEE. DNA for the CDR3: TGTGCCAGCAGCTTCTGGGGGGAGAGCACAGATACGCAGTATTTT. This encodes CASSFWGESTDTQYF.

This clone occurred once. This rearrangement joins TRBV28 to TRBJ1-2; D might be TRBD1 (5 bases). The germline gives CDR1 MDHEN, CDR2 SYDVKM. The CDR3 runs to 13 residues. Trimming removed 7 bases at V and 4 bases at J, with 13 bases between. Here the CDR3 reads CASKRTLGYGYTF. The CDR3 DNA reads TGTGCCAGCAAGCGGACATTGGGCTATGGCTACACCTTC.

The J gene is TRBJ1-3, the V gene TRBV11-2, with TRBD1 as a possible D gene (5 bases). Trimming pared 4 bases from V and 7 bases from J, leaving 14 bases between. The CDR3 contains 14 residues. CDR1 is SGHAT and CDR2 is FQNNGV in the germline V gene. CDR3 sequence (DNA): TGTGCCAGCAGCTCCCCTAGGGGCCGGAACACCATATATTTT. This encodes CASSSPRGRNTIYF.

This chain joins TRBV27 and TRBJ2-5; D tentatively fits TRBD1 or TRBD2 (5 bases each). CDR3 length: 15 residues. Germline assignment: CDR1 MNHEY and CDR2 SMNVEV (reference sequence). Trimming shortened V by 5 bases and J by 5 bases, and 18 bases separated the two germline ends. CDR3 in DNA: TGTGCCAGCAGTCCGCGCCTTGGGGGTCGCGAGACCCAGTACTTC. Protein: CASSPRLGGRETQYF.

As for this clone: This sample includes further DNA sequences coding for the same CDR3. The CDR3 protein is CASSESGRDEQFF. In DNA form, the CDR3 reads TGTGCCAGCAGTGAATCAGGGCGGGATGAGCAGTTCTTC. The chain uses TRBV6-4 and TRBJ2-1; D assignment may be TRBD1 or TRBD2 (5 bases each). V lost 3 bases and J lost 8, with 11 bases in between. CDR3 length: 13 residues. Germline V gene lookup returns CDR1 MRHNA and CDR2 SNTAGT.

The V and J genes are TRBV7-2 and TRBJ2-7, with a weak D call TRBD2 (5 bases). The germline V and J ends were trimmed by 1 base and 0 bases, with 10 bases remaining between them. The CDR3 runs to 15 residues. Per the germline V gene, CDR1 is SGHTA and CDR2 is FQGNSA. CDR3 protein: CASSLGLARSYEQYF. In DNA form, the CDR3 reads TGTGCCAGCAGCTTAGGGCTAGCACGCTCCTACGAGCAGTACTTC.